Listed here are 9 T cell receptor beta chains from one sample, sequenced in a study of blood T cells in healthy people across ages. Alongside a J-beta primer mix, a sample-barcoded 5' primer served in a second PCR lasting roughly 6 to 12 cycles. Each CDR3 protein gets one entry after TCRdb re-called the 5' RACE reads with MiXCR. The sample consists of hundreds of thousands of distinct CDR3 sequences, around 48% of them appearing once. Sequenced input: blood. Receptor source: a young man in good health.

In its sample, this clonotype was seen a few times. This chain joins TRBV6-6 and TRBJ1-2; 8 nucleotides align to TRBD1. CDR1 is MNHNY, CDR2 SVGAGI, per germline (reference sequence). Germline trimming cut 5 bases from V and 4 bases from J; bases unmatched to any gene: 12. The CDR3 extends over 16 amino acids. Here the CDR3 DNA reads TGTGCCAGCAGTCGACAGGGGTCAACCGAAGGCTATGGCTACACCTTC. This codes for CASSRQGSTEGYGYTF.

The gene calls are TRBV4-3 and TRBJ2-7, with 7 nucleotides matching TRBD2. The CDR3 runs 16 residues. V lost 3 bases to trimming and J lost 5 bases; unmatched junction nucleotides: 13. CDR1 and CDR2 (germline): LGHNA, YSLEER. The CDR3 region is CASSQAPGTTSNEQYF. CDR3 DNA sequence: TGCGCCAGCAGCCAGGCCCCCGGGACTACTTCCAACGAGCAGTACTTC.

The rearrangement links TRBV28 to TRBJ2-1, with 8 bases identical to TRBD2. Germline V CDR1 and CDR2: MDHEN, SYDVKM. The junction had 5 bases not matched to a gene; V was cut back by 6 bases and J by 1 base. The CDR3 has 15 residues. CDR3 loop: CASRKAGESYNEQFF. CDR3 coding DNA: TGTGCCAGCAGGAAAGCGGGGGAGTCCTACAATGAGCAGTTCTTC.

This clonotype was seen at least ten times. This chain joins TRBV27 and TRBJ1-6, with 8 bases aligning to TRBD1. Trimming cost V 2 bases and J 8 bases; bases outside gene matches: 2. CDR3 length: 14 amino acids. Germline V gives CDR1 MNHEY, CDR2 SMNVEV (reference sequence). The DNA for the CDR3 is TGTGCCAGCAGTTTAGGACAGGGATATTCACCCCTCCACTTT. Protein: CASSLGQGYSPLHF.

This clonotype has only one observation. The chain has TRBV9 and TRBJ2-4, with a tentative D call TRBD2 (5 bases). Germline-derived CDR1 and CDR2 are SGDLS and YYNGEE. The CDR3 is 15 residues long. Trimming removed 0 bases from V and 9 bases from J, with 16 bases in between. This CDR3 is CASSVAGGYLGIQYF. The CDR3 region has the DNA TGTGCCAGCAGCGTAGCCGGAGGCTACCTTGGCATTCAGTACTTC.

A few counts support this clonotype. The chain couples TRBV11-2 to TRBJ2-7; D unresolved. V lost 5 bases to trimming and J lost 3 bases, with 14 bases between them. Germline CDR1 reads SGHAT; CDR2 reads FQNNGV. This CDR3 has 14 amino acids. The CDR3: CASSPPGSGYEQYF. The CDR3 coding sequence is TGTGCCAGCAGCCCCCCCGGCTCAGGCTACGAGCAGTACTTC.

CDR3 coding DNA: TGTGCCAGCAGCTTAAGAGGGGGCGCGGATGAGCAGTTCTTC. Protein product: CASSLRGGADEQFF. The chain joins TRBV7-2 to TRBJ2-1; TRBD1 agrees at 7 bases. CDR3 length equals 14 residues. The V segment lost 2 bases and the J segment 8 bases; nucleotides outside the gene matches: 6. Germline V CDR1 and CDR2: SGHTA, FQGNSA.

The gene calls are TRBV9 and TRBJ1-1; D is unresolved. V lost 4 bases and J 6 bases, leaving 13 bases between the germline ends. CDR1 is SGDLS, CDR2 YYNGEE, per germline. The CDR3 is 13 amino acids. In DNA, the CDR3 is TGTGCCAGCAGCTTGGCCCTAGGGTCTGAAGCTTTCTTT. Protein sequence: CASSLALGSEAFF.

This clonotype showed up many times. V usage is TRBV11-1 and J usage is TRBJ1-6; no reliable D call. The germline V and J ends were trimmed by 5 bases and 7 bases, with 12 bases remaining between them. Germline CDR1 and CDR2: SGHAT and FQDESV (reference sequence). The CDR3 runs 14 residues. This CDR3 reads CASSLVLLNSPLHF. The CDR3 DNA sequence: TGTGCCAGCAGCCTTGTCCTCCTGAATTCACCCCTCCACTTT.